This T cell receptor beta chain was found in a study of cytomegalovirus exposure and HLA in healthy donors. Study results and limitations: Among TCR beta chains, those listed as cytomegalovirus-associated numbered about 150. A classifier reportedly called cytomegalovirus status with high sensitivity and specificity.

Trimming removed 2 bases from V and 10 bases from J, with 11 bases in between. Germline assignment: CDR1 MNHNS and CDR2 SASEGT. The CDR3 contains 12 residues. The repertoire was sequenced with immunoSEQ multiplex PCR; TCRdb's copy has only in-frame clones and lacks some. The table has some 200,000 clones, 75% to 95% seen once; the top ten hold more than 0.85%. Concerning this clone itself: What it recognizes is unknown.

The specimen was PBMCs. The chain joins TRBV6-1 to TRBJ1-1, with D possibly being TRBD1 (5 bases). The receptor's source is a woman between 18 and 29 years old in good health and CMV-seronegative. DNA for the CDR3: TGTGCCAGCAGTGAATCGGCAGGGTCAGCTTTCTTT. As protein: CASSESAGSAFF.